This T cell receptor (beta chain) emerged from a study of blood T cell repertoires in COVID-19. Study as a whole: Material from acute and convalescent COVID-19 was sourced from the United States, Italy and Spain.

Germline values: CDR1 MDHEN, CDR2 SYDVKM. This CDR3 has 14 residues. The ends lost 4 bases at V and 6 bases at J; junction bases unmatched: 8. TCRdb's table, derived via immunoSEQ multiplex PCR, lists solely in-frame clones and lacks some. Of 200,000 to 250,000 clones in the sample, about 85% were seen once. The source is a man aged 35 to 55 with acute or convalescent COVID-19. Source material: peripheral blood. The chain couples TRBV28 to TRBJ1-1, with 7 bases that match TRBD1. CDR3 region: CASSSGTADPEAFF. The CDR3 DNA is TGTGCCAGCAGTTCCGGGACAGCAGACCCTGAAGCTTTCTTT. The variable domain in full, with the rest retrieved from reference TRBV28 and TRBJ1-1, is DVKVTQSSRYLVKRTGEKVFLECVQDMDHENMFWYRQDPGLGLRLIYFSYDVKMKEKGDIPEGYSVSREKKERFSLILESASTNQTSMYLCASSSGTADPEAFFGQGTRLTVV.